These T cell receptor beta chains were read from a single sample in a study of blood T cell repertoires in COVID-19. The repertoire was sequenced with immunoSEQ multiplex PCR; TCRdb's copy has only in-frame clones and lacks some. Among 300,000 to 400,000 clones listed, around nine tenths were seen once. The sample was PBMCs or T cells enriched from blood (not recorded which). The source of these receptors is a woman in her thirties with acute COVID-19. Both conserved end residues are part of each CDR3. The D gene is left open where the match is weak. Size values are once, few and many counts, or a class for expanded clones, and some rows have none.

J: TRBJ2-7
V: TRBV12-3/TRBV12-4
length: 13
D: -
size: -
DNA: TGTGCCAGCAGTTTTGGGAGCTCCTACGAGCAGTACTTC
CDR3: CASSFGSSYEQYF

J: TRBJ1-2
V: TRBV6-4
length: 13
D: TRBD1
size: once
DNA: TGTGCCAGCAGCCCTGAGGGGGCAGGTGGCTACACCTTC
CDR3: CASSPEGAGGYTF

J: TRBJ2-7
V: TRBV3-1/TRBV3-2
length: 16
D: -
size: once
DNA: TGTGCCAGCAGCCAAGTGGGGGCTGGCCTCTCCTACGAGCAGTACTTC
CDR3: CASSQVGAGLSYEQYF

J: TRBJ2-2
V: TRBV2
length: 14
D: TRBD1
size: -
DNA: TGTGCCAGCAGATATACAGGGGACACCGGGGAGCTGTTTTTT
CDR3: CASRYTGDTGELFF

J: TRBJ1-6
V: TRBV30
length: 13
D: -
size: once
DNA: TGTGCCTGGAGTCCGGACAATTATTCACCCCTCCACTTT
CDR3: CAWSPDNYSPLHF

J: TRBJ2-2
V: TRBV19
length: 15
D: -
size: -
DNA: TGTGCCAGTAGTCGCCGGACAGTTTACACCGGGGAGCTGTTTTTT
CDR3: CASSRRTVYTGELFF

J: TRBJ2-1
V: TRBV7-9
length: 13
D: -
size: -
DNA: TGTGCCAGCACGCCGGGAGCCTACAATGAGCAGTTCTTC
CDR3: CASTPGAYNEQFF

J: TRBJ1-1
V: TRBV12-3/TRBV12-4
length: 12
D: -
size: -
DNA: TGTGCCAGCAGTTTCGGTAGCACTGAAGCTTTCTTT
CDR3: CASSFGSTEAFF

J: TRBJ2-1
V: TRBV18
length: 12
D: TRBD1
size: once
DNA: TGTGCCAGCTCCCCCGACAGGGGTCAGCAGTTCTTC
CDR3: CASSPDRGQQFF

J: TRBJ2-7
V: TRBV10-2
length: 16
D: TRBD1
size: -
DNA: TGCGCCAGCAGTGAGGGCGAGGGGGCGAGATGGTACGAGCAGTACTTC
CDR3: CASSEGEGARWYEQYF

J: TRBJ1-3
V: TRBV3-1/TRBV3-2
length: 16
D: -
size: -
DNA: TGTGCCAGCAGCCCTGGGCAGGGATACTCTGGAAACACCATATATTTT
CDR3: CASSPGQGYSGNTIYF

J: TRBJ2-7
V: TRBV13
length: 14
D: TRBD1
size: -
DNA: TGTGCCAGCAGCTTACGAGGGGGCGCGAACGAGCAGTACTTC
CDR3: CASSLRGGANEQYF

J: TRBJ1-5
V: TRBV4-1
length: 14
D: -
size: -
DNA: TGCGCCAGCAGCCAGACCCCGACAGTCCAGCCCCAGCATTTT
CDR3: CASSQTPTVQPQHF

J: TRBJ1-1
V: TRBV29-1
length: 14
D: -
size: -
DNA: TGCAGCGTTGAAGAGGCCGGGGGGAACACTGAAGCTTTCTTT
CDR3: CSVEEAGGNTEAFF

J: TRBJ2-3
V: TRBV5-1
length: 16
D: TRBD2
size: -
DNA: TGCGCCAGCAGCCGACAAGCGGGGGGTGTTACAGATACGCAGTATTTT
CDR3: CASSRQAGGVTDTQYF

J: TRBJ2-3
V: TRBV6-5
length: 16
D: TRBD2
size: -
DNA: TGTGCCAGCAGTTATACGTCCGGGAGCGGGGCAGATACGCAGTATTTT
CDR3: CASSYTSGSGADTQYF

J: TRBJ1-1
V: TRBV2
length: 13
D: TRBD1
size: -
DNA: TGTGCCAGCAATCCGGACAGGGCCACTGAAGCTTTCTTT
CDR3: CASNPDRATEAFF

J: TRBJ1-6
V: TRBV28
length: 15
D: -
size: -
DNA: TGTGCCAGCAGCAAGGGCCGGGAGTATAATTCACCCCTCCACTTT
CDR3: CASSKGREYNSPLHF

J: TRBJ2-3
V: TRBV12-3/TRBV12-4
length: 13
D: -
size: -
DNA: TGTGCCAGCAGTTTAAGTGGGGGGGATACGCAGTATTTT
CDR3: CASSLSGGDTQYF

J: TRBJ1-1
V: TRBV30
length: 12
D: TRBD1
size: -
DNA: TGTGCCTGCAAACAGGGGTCCACTGAAGCTTTCTTT
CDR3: CACKQGSTEAFF

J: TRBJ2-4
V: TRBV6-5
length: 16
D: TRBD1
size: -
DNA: TGTGCCAGCAGTTTCGACAGGGGACTAGCCAAAAACATTCAGTACTTC
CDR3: CASSFDRGLAKNIQYF

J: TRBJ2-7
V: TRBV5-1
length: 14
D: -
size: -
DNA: TGCGCCAGCAGCACTGAAGGGGCTGGCTACGAGCAGTACTTC
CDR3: CASSTEGAGYEQYF

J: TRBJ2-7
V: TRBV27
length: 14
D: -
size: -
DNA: TGTGCCAGCGGTTCGGCAGGCTCATCCTACGAGCAGTACTTC
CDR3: CASGSAGSSYEQYF

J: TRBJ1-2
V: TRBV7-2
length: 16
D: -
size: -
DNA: TGTGCCAGCAGCTTAGCCGCGGGGGGAGCTAACTATGGCTACACCTTC
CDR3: CASSLAAGGANYGYTF

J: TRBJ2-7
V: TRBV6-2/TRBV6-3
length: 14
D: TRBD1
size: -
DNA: TGTGCCAGCAGTCGACAGGGCGGAGCCTACGAGCAGTACTTC
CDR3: CASSRQGGAYEQYF

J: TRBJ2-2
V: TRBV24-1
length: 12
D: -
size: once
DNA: TGTGCCACCGCCGGTTACACCGGGGAGCTGTTTTTT
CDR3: CATAGYTGELFF

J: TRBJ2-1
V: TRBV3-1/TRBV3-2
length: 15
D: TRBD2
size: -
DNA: TGTGCCAGCAGCCAGGGACTAGCGGGGGGGCATGAGCAGTTCTTC
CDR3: CASSQGLAGGHEQFF

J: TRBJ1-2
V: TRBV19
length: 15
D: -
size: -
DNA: TGTGCCAGTAGTATAATCAGGGAAGGGCCCTATGGCTACACCTTC
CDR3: CASSIIREGPYGYTF

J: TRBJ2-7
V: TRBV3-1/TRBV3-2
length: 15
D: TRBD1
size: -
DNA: TGTGCCAGCAGCCCTTGGGACAGGGGATCTTACGAGCAGTACTTC
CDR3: CASSPWDRGSYEQYF

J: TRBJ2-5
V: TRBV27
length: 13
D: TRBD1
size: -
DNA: TGTGCCAGCAGCCCGACAGGGCCAGAGACCCAGTACTTC
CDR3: CASSPTGPETQYF

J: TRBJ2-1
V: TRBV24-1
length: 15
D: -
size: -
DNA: TGTGCCACCAGTGACTATCAGGGGAAGGTCCATGAGCAGTTCTTC
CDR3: CATSDYQGKVHEQFF

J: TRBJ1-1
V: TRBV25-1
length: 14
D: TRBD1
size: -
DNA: TGTGCCAGCAGAGGACAGGGATTATACACTGAAGCTTTCTTT
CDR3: CASRGQGLYTEAFF

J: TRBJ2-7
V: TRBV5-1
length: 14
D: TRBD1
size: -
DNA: TGCGCCAGCACCGCCGGGACAGTCTCCTACGAGCAGTACTTC
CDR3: CASTAGTVSYEQYF

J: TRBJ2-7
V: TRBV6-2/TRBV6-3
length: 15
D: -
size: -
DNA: TGTGCCAGCAGTCCCTCCCGACTAGGGATGTACGAGCAGTACTTC
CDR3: CASSPSRLGMYEQYF

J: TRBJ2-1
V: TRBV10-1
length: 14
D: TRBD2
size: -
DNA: TGCGCCAGCAGTGAGACTAGCGGGGGGGGTGAGCAGTTCTTC
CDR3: CASSETSGGGEQFF

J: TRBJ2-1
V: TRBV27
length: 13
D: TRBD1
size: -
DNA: TGTGCCAGCGCCGGGACAGGGTACAATGAGCAGTTCTTC
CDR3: CASAGTGYNEQFF

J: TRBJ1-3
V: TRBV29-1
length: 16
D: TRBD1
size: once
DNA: TGCAGCGCCCAAGGGGGCAGGGGGTGGGGAGGAAACACCATATATTTT
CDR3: CSAQGGRGWGGNTIYF

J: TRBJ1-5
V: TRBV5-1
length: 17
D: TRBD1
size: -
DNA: TGCGCCAGCAGCTTCGGGACAGGGTCTAATAACAATCAGCCCCAGCATTTT
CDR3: CASSFGTGSNNNQPQHF

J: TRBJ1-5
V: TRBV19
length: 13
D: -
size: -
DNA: TGTGCCAGTAGGGACAGTAGCAATCAGCCCCAGCATTTT
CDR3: CASRDSSNQPQHF

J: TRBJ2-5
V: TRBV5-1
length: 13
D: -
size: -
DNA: TGCGCCAGCAGCGAGGGGAGGTGGGAGACCCAGTACTTC
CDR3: CASSEGRWETQYF

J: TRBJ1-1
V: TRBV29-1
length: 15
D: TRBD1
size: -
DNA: TGCAGCGTAGAGGGACAGGGGGCCCTTTGGACTGAAGCTTTCTTT
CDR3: CSVEGQGALWTEAFF

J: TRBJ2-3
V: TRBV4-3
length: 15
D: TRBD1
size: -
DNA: TGCGCCAGCAGCCTACAGGGGTATGGCACAGATACGCAGTATTTT
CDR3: CASSLQGYGTDTQYF

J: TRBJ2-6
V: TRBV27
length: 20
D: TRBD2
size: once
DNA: TGTGCCAGCAGCCGTACTAGCGGCCCGTGGGATCACTCTGGGGCCAACGTCCTGACTTTC
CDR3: CASSRTSGPWDHSGANVLTF

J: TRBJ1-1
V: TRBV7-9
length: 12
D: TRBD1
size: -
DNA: TGTGCCAGCAATCCCAACGCAGGGGGAGCTTTCTTT
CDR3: CASNPNAGGAFF

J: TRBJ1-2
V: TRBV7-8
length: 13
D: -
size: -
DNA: TGTGCCAGCAGCTTGGTCTCATGGCTTGGCTACACCTTC
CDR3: CASSLVSWLGYTF

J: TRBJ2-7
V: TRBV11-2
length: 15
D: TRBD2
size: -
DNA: TGTGCCAGCAGCCCCTTCCTCGCGGGGGCCTACGAGCAGTACTTC
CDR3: CASSPFLAGAYEQYF

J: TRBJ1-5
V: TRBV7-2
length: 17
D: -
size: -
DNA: TGTGCCAGCAGCTTAGTATCGGGATCGGGACACAATCAGCCCCAGCATTTT
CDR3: CASSLVSGSGHNQPQHF

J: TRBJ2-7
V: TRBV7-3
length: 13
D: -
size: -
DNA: TGTGCCAGCAGCTTAACGCGAGCGACCGAGCAGTACTTC
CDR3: CASSLTRATEQYF

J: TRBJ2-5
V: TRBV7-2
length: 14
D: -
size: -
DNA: TGTGCCAGCTCGGGGATGGGGTACCAAGAGACCCAGTACTTC
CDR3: CASSGMGYQETQYF

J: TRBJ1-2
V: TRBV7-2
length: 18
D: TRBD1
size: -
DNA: TGTGCCAGCAGCTTCCCTAAGACCGGGACAGGCAACAACTATGGCTACACCTTC
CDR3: CASSFPKTGTGNNYGYTF

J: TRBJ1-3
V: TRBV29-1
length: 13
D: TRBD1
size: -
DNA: TGCAGCGTTGAGACAGGGAGCGAAAACACCATATATTTT
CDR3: CSVETGSENTIYF

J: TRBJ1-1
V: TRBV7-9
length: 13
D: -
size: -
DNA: TGTGCCAGCAGCTTCAGGGAGAACACTGAAGCTTTCTTT
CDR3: CASSFRENTEAFF

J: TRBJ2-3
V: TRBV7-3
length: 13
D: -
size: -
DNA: TGTGCCAGCAGCTTAACGCGCCTTGATACGCAGTATTTT
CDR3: CASSLTRLDTQYF

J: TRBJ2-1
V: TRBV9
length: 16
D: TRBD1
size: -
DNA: TGTGCCAGCAGCGTTTCCGGGACAGTGGGCTACAATGAGCAGTTCTTC
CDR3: CASSVSGTVGYNEQFF

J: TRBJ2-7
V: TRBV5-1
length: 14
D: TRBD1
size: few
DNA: TGCGCCAGCAGCTACCGGGACAGGGGTCGCGAGCAGTACTTC
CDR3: CASSYRDRGREQYF

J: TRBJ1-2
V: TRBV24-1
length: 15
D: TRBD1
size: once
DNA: TGTGCCACCAGTGATTCCACAGGGGGCGCGTATGGCTACACCTTC
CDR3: CATSDSTGGAYGYTF

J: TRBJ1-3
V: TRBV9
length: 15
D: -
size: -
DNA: TGTGCCAGCAGCCCAGGGGTCATCTCTGGAAACACCATATATTTT
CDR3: CASSPGVISGNTIYF

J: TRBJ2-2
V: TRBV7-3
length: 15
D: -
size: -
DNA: TGTGCCAGCAGCTTAACTGGGGGCGCCACCGGGGAGCTGTTTTTT
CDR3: CASSLTGGATGELFF

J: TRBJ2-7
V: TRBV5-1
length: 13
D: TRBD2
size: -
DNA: TGCGCCAGCAGCCAGCCGGGGGGCTACGAGCAGTACTTC
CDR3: CASSQPGGYEQYF

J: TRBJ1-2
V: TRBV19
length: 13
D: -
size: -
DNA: TGTGCCAGTAGACCGACAGAAAACTATGGCTACACCTTC
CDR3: CASRPTENYGYTF